These T cell receptor beta chains were read from a single sample in a study of T cell responses to AZD1222 COVID-19 vaccine. Some clones are missing from TCRdb's copy, which holds only in-frame ones; the method was immunoSEQ multiplex PCR. The table has approximately 120,000 clones, around 89% seen once; the top ten hold 8.5% to 14%. This sample comprised peripheral blood, obtained on day 0 of MenACWY control vaccination. The receptors were sampled from an adult in good health. Both conserved end residues are part of each CDR3. D genes are given only for firm matches. Clone sizes are given selectively: once, few, many, or a class where the clone is expanded.

TRBJ1-2,NA,TRBV7-9,NA,CASSLGTRRDLDYGYTF,TGTGCCAGCAGCTTAGGCACGAGGAGGGATCTTGATTATGGCTACACCTTC
TRBJ1-1,NA,TRBV5-6,NA,CASSLEGVRNTEAFF,TGTGCCAGCAGCTTGGAGGGCGTCCGGAACACTGAAGCTTTCTTT
TRBJ1-5,NA,TRBV27,NA,CASRSFNQPQHF,TGTGCCAGCCGTTCTTTCAATCAGCCCCAGCATTTT
TRBJ2-7,NA,TRBV2,TRBD2,CASRRETDSEQYF,TGTGCCAGCAGGCGGGAGACGGACTCCGAGCAGTACTTC
TRBJ1-5,NA,TRBV24-1,NA,CATSDQTGSSNQPQHF,TGTGCCACCAGTGATCAAACAGGGTCGAGCAATCAGCCCCAGCATTTT
TRBJ2-1,NA,TRBV29-1,TRBD1,CSVERDRDNEQFF,TGCAGCGTTGAACGGGACAGGGACAATGAGCAGTTCTTC
TRBJ2-7,NA,TRBV6-5,NA,CASSRAQGSYEQYF,TGTGCCAGCAGCCGGGCGCAAGGGTCCTACGAGCAGTACTTC
TRBJ1-3,NA,TRBV5-1,NA,CASSSDSGSGNTIYF,TGCGCCAGCAGCTCGGATTCGGGCTCTGGAAACACCATATATTTT
TRBJ2-1,NA,TRBV10-3,TRBD1,CAISGRQGTEGEQFF,TGTGCCATCAGTGGTCGACAGGGGACGGAGGGTGAGCAGTTCTTC
TRBJ2-7,NA,TRBV27,TRBD2,CASSWTSEYEQYF,TGTGCCAGCAGTTGGACTAGCGAATACGAGCAGTACTTC
TRBJ2-5,NA,TRBV5-1,NA,CASSLRQGAAETQYF,TGCGCCAGCAGCTTGCGGCAGGGTGCGGCAGAGACCCAGTACTTC
TRBJ2-1,NA,TRBV5-1,NA,CASSSQGYSYNEQFF,TGCGCCAGCAGCTCCCAGGGGTACTCCTACAATGAGCAGTTCTTC
TRBJ1-3,NA,TRBV4-1,NA,CASSQGLGSGNTIYF,TGCGCCAGCAGCCAAGGCCTGGGCTCTGGAAACACCATATATTTT
TRBJ2-7,NA,TRBV24-1,NA,CATRRRNEQYF,TGTGCCACCCGGAGGAGGAACGAGCAGTACTTC
TRBJ2-1,NA,TRBV11-3,NA,CASSLGTLEQFF,TGTGCCAGCAGCCTAGGGACCCTAGAACAGTTCTTC
TRBJ1-1,NA,TRBV19,NA,CASSIAEGGRTEAFF,TGTGCCAGTAGTATTGCTGAGGGGGGGAGGACTGAAGCTTTCTTT
TRBJ1-5,NA,TRBV6-2/TRBV6-3,NA,CASSYLDSNQPQHF,TGTGCCAGCAGTTACCTTGACAGCAATCAGCCCCAGCATTTT
TRBJ1-5,NA,TRBV5-1,TRBD1,CASRIGTGGNQPQHF,TGCGCCAGCAGAATAGGGACAGGGGGCAATCAGCCCCAGCATTTT
TRBJ2-7,NA,TRBV6-2/TRBV6-3,NA,CASSYDAPYEQYF,TGTGCCAGCAGTTACGACGCACCCTACGAGCAGTACTTC
TRBJ2-2,NA,TRBV7-3,TRBD1,CASSPAGQGVTGELFF,TGTGCCAGCTCTCCTGCGGGACAGGGAGTCACCGGGGAGCTGTTTTTT
TRBJ1-2,NA,TRBV3-1/TRBV3-2,NA,CASSQEAYGYTF,TGTGCCAGCAGCCAAGAGGCCTATGGCTACACCTTC
TRBJ2-7,NA,TRBV28,TRBD2,CASSTLAGGPHERYF,TGTGCCAGCAGTACTCTAGCGGGAGGGCCGCACGAGCGGTACTTC
TRBJ2-1,NA,TRBV9,TRBD2,CASSVGAGGPNEQFF,TGTGCCAGCAGCGTAGGAGCGGGAGGGCCCAATGAGCAGTTCTTC
TRBJ2-1,few,TRBV27,NA,CASGASARNEQFF,TGTGCCAGCGGGGCAAGTGCGCGCAATGAGCAGTTCTTC
TRBJ1-1,once,TRBV19,NA,CASSLSTEAFF,TGTGCCAGTAGTCTTTCTACTGAAGCTTTCTTT
TRBJ2-1,NA,TRBV24-1,TRBD2,CATSRASGSYNEQFF,TGTGCCACCTCGAGGGCTAGCGGGAGTTACAATGAGCAGTTCTTC